This T cell receptor (beta chain) is drawn from a study of cytomegalovirus exposure and HLA in healthy donors. A multiplex PCR was run with 60 Vbeta primers and 13 Jbeta primers. Some clones are missing from TCRdb's copy, which holds only in-frame ones; the method was immunoSEQ multiplex PCR. The data hold around 110,000 clones, with approximately 78% observed a single time. CDR1 SGHRS and CDR2 YFSETQ come from the germline V gene. Trimming removed 2 bases from V and 5 bases from J; junction bases left unmatched: 4. The CDR3 consists of 14 residues. About this clone itself: The antigen remains undetermined.

Findings and caveats of the study: HLA alleles were associated with roughly 17,000 TCR beta sequences in a later analysis at 0.05 false discovery rate. Specificity of a few CMV-associated chains for CMV antigens was verified in vitro.

The sequence was obtained from a man aged 25-45 years in good health and CMV-seropositive. The sample consisted of PBMCs. The V call is TRBV5-1, the J call TRBJ2-1; 7 bases match TRBD1. CDR3: CASSFGQVNNEQFF. In DNA, the CDR3 is TGCGCCAGCAGCTTCGGACAGGTTAACAATGAGCAGTTCTTC.